Shown below are 32 T cell receptor beta chains from a single sample sequenced in a study of CD8+CD57+ T cells in acquired aplastic anemia. TCR beta VDJ and CDR3 profiles were obtained from a genomic DNA template. TCRdb reprocessed the reads with MiXCR, giving one entry per CDR3 protein. The sample yields approximately 380,000 distinct CDR3 sequences, 60% to 80% seen once. Sequencing input: sorted CD4+, CD8+, or CD8+CD57+ T cells (not recorded which) from PBMCs. The source of these receptors is a human donor in good health, serving as a control.

This sequence joins TRBV15 and TRBJ2-2; either TRBD1 or TRBD2 may supply D (6 bases each). This CDR3 region has 15 residues. Germline CDR1 is LNHNV and CDR2 is YYDKDF (reference sequence). V shed 0 bases and J shed 3 bases, with 8 bases lying between them. The CDR3 nucleotides read TGTGCCACCAGCAGAGAAAGGGGGGACACCGGGGAGCTGTTTTTT. Protein product: CATSRERGDTGELFF.

The chain links TRBV4-1 to TRBJ2-7; no reliable D call. CDR3 length: 13 residues. Trimming cost V 4 bases and J 4 bases, with 11 bases left between them. The germline CDR1 and CDR2 sequences are MGHRA and YSYEKL. Here the CDR3 reads CASSRDGVYEQYF. In nucleotides, the CDR3 is TGCGCCAGCAGCCGCGACGGAGTTTACGAGCAGTACTTC.

This clonotype was observed a single time. Germline is not matched at one junction end, which may reflect a read error. This chain joins TRBV11-3 and TRBJ2-7; 7 bases align to TRBD1. In germline, CDR1 is SGHNT, CDR2 YENEEA. CDR3 length equals 15 residues. The CDR3 DNA reads TGTGCCCGCAGCCCGGGGACAGTGAAGGGGAGCGAGCAGTACTTC. Translating it yields CARSPGTVKGSEQYF.

In regard to this clonotype: At one end the junction does not follow the germline gene, possibly because of a read error. The rearrangement joins TRBV20-1 to TRBJ1-1; possible D gene TRBD1, 5 bases. Germline lookup yields CDR1 DFQATT and CDR2 SNEGSKA (reference sequence). The CDR3 has 13 amino acids. The CDR3 spells CSTSRPGKTEAFF. The CDR3 coding sequence is TGCAGTACTAGCCGGCCAGGGAAAACTGAAGCTTTCTTT.

The chain joins TRBV14 to TRBJ1-6; 10 bases align to TRBD1. Germline V gene sequence: CDR1 SGHDN, CDR2 FVKESK. Trimming cost V 4 bases and J 8 bases; bases outside gene matches: 5. The CDR3 is 15 amino acids. The DNA for the CDR3 is TGTGCCAGCAGCCCCAAGACAGGGGGCGATTCACCCCTCCACTTT. Its translation is CASSPKTGGDSPLHF.

This clonotype occurred many times. The genes are TRBV2 and TRBJ2-5; 7 nucleotides match TRBD1. The CDR3 loop spans 15 amino acids. From germline, CDR1 is SNHLY and CDR2 FYNNEI. J lost 9 bases, V lost 6 bases, and 16 bases had no gene match. CDR3 coding DNA: TGTGCCAGCAGACCCGACTCTACGACAGGGCAGGCCCAGTACTTC. Translating gives CASRPDSTTGQAQYF. The variable domain in full, with the rest retrieved from reference TRBV2 and TRBJ2-5, is EPEVTQTPSHQVTQMGQEVILRCVPISNHLYFYWYRQILGQKVEFLVSFYNNEISEKSEIFDDQFSVERPDGSNFTLKIRSTKLEDSAMYFCASRPDSTTGQAQYFGPGTRLLVL.

Of note for this clonotype: Compared with germline, one end of the junction differs, possibly owing to a read error. The genes are TRBV5-5 and TRBJ1-2; 7 bases are shared with TRBD1. CDR1 and CDR2 from the germline V gene are SGHKS and YYEKEE (reference sequence). The CDR3 sequence is 15 residues long. The CDR3 DNA reads TGTGCCAGCAGCGAAGGGACAGTCAGTAACTATGGCTACGCCTTC. Encoded protein: CASSEGTVSNYGYAF.

The V and J genes are TRBV20-1 and TRBJ2-7; tentatively, D is TRBD1 (6 bases). Trimming took off 3 bases at V and 6 bases at J, with 18 bases between the two ends. The CDR3 runs to 14 residues. CDR1 is DFQATT, CDR2 SNEGSKA, per germline (reference sequence). CDR3 nucleotide sequence: TGCAGTGCTAGTTTCTCGACAGGCAGTGGCGAGCAGTACTTC. It yields the protein CSASFSTGSGEQYF.

The rearrangement joins TRBV15 to TRBJ2-3, with 10 bases matching TRBD1. The trim removed 2 bases at V and 6 bases at J, leaving 5 bases unmatched. Germline V gene data show CDR1 as LNHNV and CDR2 as YYDKDF (reference sequence). This CDR3 is built from 15 residues. CDR3 sequence reads: CATSRIGQGVDTQYF. The CDR3 coding sequence is TGTGCCACCAGCAGAATTGGACAGGGGGTTGATACGCAGTATTTT. Full variable domain (missing parts from reference TRBV15 and TRBJ2-3): DAMVIQNPRYQVTQFGKPVTLSCSQTLNHNVMYWYQQKSSQAPKLLFHYYDKDFNNEADTPDNFQSRRPNTSFCFLDIRSPGLGDTAMYLCATSRIGQGVDTQYFGPGTRLTVL.

This rearrangement joins TRBV20-1 to TRBJ2-1, with a tentative D call TRBD1 (5 bases). The CDR3 consists of 12 residues. From germline, CDR1 is DFQATT and CDR2 SNEGSKA (reference sequence). The ends were cut back, 3 bases at V and 8 bases at J, with 11 bases in the middle. Here the CDR3 reads CSASQGVDEQFF. As DNA, the CDR3 is TGCAGTGCTAGCCAGGGTGTCGATGAGCAGTTCTTC.

The chain has TRBV20-1 and TRBJ1-1, with 9 bases matching TRBD1. Germline values: CDR1 DFQATT, CDR2 SNEGSKA (reference sequence). This CDR3 is built from 14 residues. For the CDR3, the DNA is TGCAGCGTTAGCCCGGGGACAGGGCACACTGAAGCTTTCTTT. Translation gives CSVSPGTGHTEAFF.

This chain connects TRBV10-1 to TRBJ2-7; D is ambiguous. Per germline, CDR1 WNHNN and CDR2 SYGVQD (reference sequence). This CDR3 contains 13 residues. Trimming removed 5 bases at V and 4 bases at J, with 12 bases between. CDR3 sequence (DNA): TGCGCCAGCAGTCCACCACGGGCTTACGAGCAGTACTTC. Amino acids: CASSPPRAYEQYF.

The chain employs TRBV29-1 and TRBJ1-1, with 7 positions matching TRBD1. Germline CDR1 and CDR2: SQVTM and ANQGSEA. The V and J ends lost 4 bases and 1 base, in that order; junction bases with no gene match: 3. The CDR3 is 13 residues long. CDR3 loop: CSVVGQWNTEAFF. The CDR3 bases are TGCAGCGTTGTGGGACAGTGGAACACTGAAGCTTTCTTT.

The rearrangement links TRBV7-6 to TRBJ1-2, with D unclear. Germline assignment: CDR1 SGHVS and CDR2 FNYEAQ. The CDR3 has 15 amino acids. Trimming stripped 1 base from V and 13 bases from J, with 22 bases between. The chain's CDR3 is CASSLDTTYEQYFTF. DNA for the CDR3: TGTGCCAGCAGCTTAGACACCACCTACGAGCAGTACTTCACCTTC. The full variable domain, rest sourced from reference TRBV7-6 and TRBJ1-2, is GAGVSQSPRYKVTKRGQDVALRCDPISGHVSLYWYRQALGQGPEFLTYFNYEAQQDKSGLPNDRFSAERPEGSISTLTIQRTEQRDSAMYRCASSLDTTYEQYFTFGSGTRLTVV.

The V and J genes are TRBV20-1 and TRBJ2-1; D might be TRBD2 (7 bases). The germline V gene has CDR1 DFQATT and CDR2 SNEGSKA (reference sequence). Trimming left V 2 bases short and J 7 bases short, with 12 bases between. The CDR3 extends over 13 amino acids. The CDR3 DNA sequence: TGCAGTGCTAGAAGGGGGGGTGGGAATGAGCAGTTCTTC. It yields the protein CSARRGGGNEQFF.

To note about this clonotype: This could be a read error, since a much larger clone is one nucleotide away. The chain links TRBV6-9 to TRBJ1-1, with D perhaps matching TRBD1 (5 bases). Germline assignment: CDR1 MNHGY and CDR2 SVAAGI. The V end lost 10 bases, the J end lost 2 bases, and 14 bases lay between the germline ends. The CDR3 is 13 residues long. The CDR3 sequence: CANKGTVNTEAFF. CDR3 DNA sequence: TGTGCCAACAAAGGGACGGTTAACACTGAAGCTTTCTTT.

The chain uses TRBV19 and TRBJ1-1; D unclear. The V and J ends lost 3 bases and 14 bases respectively, with 19 bases between them. The CDR3 has 13 residues. The germline V gene encodes CDR1 LNHDA and CDR2 SQIVND (reference sequence). The CDR3 reads CASSIGLAGEVFF. CDR3 sequence (DNA): TGTGCCAGTAGTATCGGACTGGCCGGGGAAGTGTTCTTT.

This clonotype appeared many times. The gene calls are TRBV5-1 and TRBJ2-2; 10 bases fit TRBD2. Germline values: CDR1 SGHRS, CDR2 YFSETQ. Trimming cost V 6 bases and J 3 bases; bases outside gene matches: 2. CDR3 length: 14 amino acids. CDR3 in amino acids: CASKRGGDTGELFF. CDR3 nucleotide sequence: TGCGCCAGCAAGCGGGGGGGCGACACCGGGGAGCTGTTTTTT.

This clonotype was seen at least ten times. The genes are TRBV7-2 and TRBJ1-2, with TRBD1 matching 8 bases. The CDR3 consists of 15 residues. The germline gives CDR1 SGHTA, CDR2 FQGNSA. Unmatched junction bases numbered 5, after V lost 3 bases and J lost 2 bases. CDR3 region: CASSLRTGYNYGYTF. CDR3 bases: TGTGCCAGCAGCTTGCGGACAGGGTACAACTATGGCTACACCTTC.

This sequence joins TRBV9 and TRBJ2-1; possibly TRBD2 for D (5 bases). The length of the CDR3 is 16 residues. CDR1 is SGDLS and CDR2 is YYNGEE in the germline V gene. Trimming removed 0 bases from V and 7 bases from J, with 17 bases in between. In DNA, the CDR3 is TGTGCCAGCAGCGTAGGAAGCGGAGGTACGTGGAATGAGCAGTTCTTC. Amino acids: CASSVGSGGTWNEQFF.

The J gene is TRBJ2-1, the V gene TRBV3-1; a weak D match, TRBD1 (6 bases). Trimming stripped 0 bases from V and 15 bases from J, with 12 bases between. Germline assignment: CDR1 LGHDT and CDR2 YNNKEL (reference sequence). This CDR3 is 12 amino acids long. CDR3: CASSQDIQGRFF. DNA of the CDR3: TGTGCCAGCAGCCAAGATATACAGGGTCGGTTCTTC.

The chain links TRBV19 to TRBJ2-7; D is tentatively TRBD1 or TRBD2 (5 bases each). This CDR3 region has 14 residues. Germline CDR1 is LNHDA and CDR2 is SQIVND (reference sequence). Trimming stripped 2 bases from V and 8 bases from J, with 16 bases between. In DNA, the CDR3 is TGTGCCAGTAGTATATTGGGGGATCAGCCCCAGCAGTACTTC. Translation gives CASSILGDQPQQYF. The variable domain in full, with the rest retrieved from reference TRBV19 and TRBJ2-7, is DGGITQSPKYLFRKEGQNVTLSCEQNLNHDAMYWYRQDPGQGLRLIYYSQIVNDFQKGDIAEGYSVSREKKESFPLTVTSAQKNPTAFYLCASSILGDQPQQYFGPGTRLTVT.

In this sample, this clonotype turned up once. V and J are TRBV24-1 and TRBJ2-1; 10 nucleotides match TRBD2. This CDR3 region has 14 residues. Trimming cost V 8 bases and J 3 bases; bases outside gene matches: 3. The germline gives CDR1 KGHDR, CDR2 SFDVKD. The DNA of the CDR3 is TGTGCCACCAAAGCGGGAGGGGGCTACAATGAGCAGTTCTTC. Translated: CATKAGGGYNEQFF.

Here the CDR3 reads CASSPVYEKLFF. CDR3 sequence (DNA): TGTGCCAGCAGTCCAGTTTATGAAAAACTGTTTTTT. The chain uses TRBV12-3 or TRBV12-4 and TRBJ1-4; D is uncertain. This CDR3 has 12 amino acids. The V and J ends lost 5 bases and 6 bases respectively, with 7 bases between them.

The rearrangement joins TRBV5-6 to TRBJ1-3, with 7 bases lining up with TRBD1. The trim removed 4 bases at V and 1 base at J, leaving 11 bases unmatched. Germline V gives CDR1 SGHDT, CDR2 YYEEEE. The CDR3 totals 17 residues. CDR3 region: CASSPTGSGASGNTIYF. CDR3 nucleotide sequence: TGTGCCAGCAGCCCGACAGGGTCTGGGGCGTCTGGAAACACCATATATTTT.

This sequence joins TRBV5-4 and TRBJ1-2; D is unresolved. V was pared by 2 bases and J by 0 bases, with 8 bases between. CDR1 and CDR2 (germline): SGHNT, YYREEE (reference sequence). This CDR3 is 14 amino acids long. CDR3 nucleotides: TGTGCCAGCAGCTTCGCAGGCCCTAACTATGGCTACACCTTC. It codes for CASSFAGPNYGYTF. Filled out from reference TRBV5-4 and TRBJ1-2, the complete variable domain reads ETGVTQSPTHLIKTRGQQVTLRCSSQSGHNTVSWYQQALGQGPQFIFQYYREEENGRGNFPPRFSGLQFPNYSSELNVNALELDDSALYLCASSFAGPNYGYTFGSGTRLTVV.

V and J are TRBV5-1 and TRBJ2-2; TRBD2 matches at 7 bases. The CDR3 covers 16 residues. The J segment lost 3 bases and the V segment lost 0 bases, leaving 5 bases of the junction unmatched. CDR1 and CDR2 from the germline V gene are SGHRS and YFSETQ. CDR3 sequence: CASSLEMAGDTGELFF. In DNA form, the CDR3 reads TGCGCCAGCAGCTTGGAGATGGCGGGGGACACCGGGGAGCTGTTTTTT.

This clonotype was recorded at least ten times. The V and J genes are TRBV19 and TRBJ2-7; D is possibly TRBD2 (7 bases). This CDR3 contains 14 residues. Deletions cut 5 bases from V and 3 bases from J, with 14 bases between. Germline V CDR1 and CDR2: LNHDA, SQIVND (reference sequence). The CDR3 loop reads CASSWGGALYEQYF. The CDR3, as DNA: TGTGCCAGTAGTTGGGGGGGGGCACTCTACGAGCAGTACTTC.

The chain combines TRBV10-3 with TRBJ1-2; 10 nucleotides match TRBD1. The trim removed 7 bases at V and 6 bases at J, leaving 5 bases unmatched. Germline CDR1 reads ENHRY; CDR2 reads SYGVKD. The CDR3 loop spans 13 amino acids. The CDR3 DNA follows: TGTGCCATCAACCTAGGGACAGGGGATGGCTACACCTTC. Protein sequence: CAINLGTGDGYTF.

About this clonotype: Relative to the germline gene, one junction end is altered; a read error may explain this. The CDR3 region has the DNA TGTGCCAGCAGCCAAGACGGGGGGCTACCGGGGCAGCAGTTC. The encoded protein is CASSQDGGLPGQQF. The rearrangement uses TRBV7-2 and TRBJ2-7, with D maybe TRBD2 (7 bases). The CDR3 runs 14 residues. Germline CDR1 is SGHTA and CDR2 is FQGNSA.

As concerns this clonotype: Its ends do not fully match the called genes, so a read error is possible. The chain's CDR3 is CASSLFGDLGGEQYF. The CDR3 bases are TGTGCCAGCAGCTTATTTGGGGACCTTGGCGGGGAGCAGTACTTC. V is TRBV5-1 and J is TRBJ2-7; tentatively, D is TRBD1 or TRBD2 (5 bases each). The CDR3 sequence is 15 residues long. Germline values: CDR1 SGHRS, CDR2 YFSETQ.

This clonotype was recorded at least ten times. The V gene is TRBV4-1, the J gene TRBJ2-3; 9 bases line up with TRBD1. The CDR3 sequence is 16 residues long. The trim removed 3 bases at V and 1 base at J, leaving 5 bases unmatched. CDR1 and CDR2 (germline): MGHRA, YSYEKL. The CDR3 DNA sequence: TGCGCCAGCAGCCATTTACAGGGGGCTGGCACAGATACGCAGTATTTT. This codes for CASSHLQGAGTDTQYF.